These T cell receptor beta chains were read from a single sample in a study of blood T cells in healthy people across ages. TCRdb processed the 5' RACE reads anew with MiXCR; each CDR3 protein has one entry. The sample lists 1.5 million to 1.9 million distinct CDR3 sequences; about 42% were seen once. The specimen sequenced was blood. These receptors all stem from a woman younger than 30 in good health. Both conserved end residues are part of each CDR3. A D gene is named only where the DNA matches it firmly. Only some rows state a clone size, as once, few, many or a class for expanded clones.

TGTGCCAGCAACCTAGCGGGTCCGGGGGAGACCCAGTACTTC CASNLAGPGETQYF TRBJ2-5 TRBV6-2/TRBV6-3 NA TRBD2
TGTGCCAGCCGGACTCAGGGAGAAGCCTACAATGAGCAGTTCTTC CASRTQGEAYNEQFF TRBJ2-1 TRBV12-3/TRBV12-4 few NA
TGCAGTGCTAGCCCAAGTCCAGCGGGAGTTATCTACAATGAGCAGTTCTTC CSASPSPAGVIYNEQFF TRBJ2-1 TRBV20-1 NA TRBD2
TGCGCCAGCAGCCAGTTGACAGCATACAATGAGCAGTTCTTC CASSQLTAYNEQFF TRBJ2-1 TRBV4-1 NA NA
TGTGCCAGCAGTCAGGTTCTAAATACGCAGTATTTT CASSQVLNTQYF TRBJ2-3 TRBV28 NA NA
TGCGCCAGCAGCCATCCCGGGACAGTTAACTATGGCTACACCTTC CASSHPGTVNYGYTF TRBJ1-2 TRBV4-1 many TRBD1
TGTGCCAGCAGCTTGATAGCGGGAGGGCCGAATGAGCAGTTCTTC CASSLIAGGPNEQFF TRBJ2-1 TRBV5-6 NA TRBD2
TGCGCCAGCAGCTTTACGACTACCCAAGAGACCCAGTACTTC CASSFTTTQETQYF TRBJ2-5 TRBV5-1 NA NA
TGTGCCAGCAGCTTCGGTTCAGCTCCAACCTACGAGCAGTACTTC CASSFGSAPTYEQYF TRBJ2-7 TRBV11-1 NA NA
TGTGCCAGCAGTTTCACTAGTTCGGGTGAGCAGTTCTTC CASSFTSSGEQFF TRBJ2-1 TRBV12-3/TRBV12-4 few NA
TGTGCCAGCAGCTTGGTACTAGCGGGAGGAATTGAGCAGTTCTTC CASSLVLAGGIEQFF TRBJ2-1 TRBV5-5 few TRBD2
TGTGCCAGCAGTACGGGAGTCCACTATGGCTACACCTTC CASSTGVHYGYTF TRBJ1-2 TRBV28 few NA
TGCAGTGCTCGAGACAGGGGAGGTGAAAAACTGTTTTTT CSARDRGGEKLFF TRBJ1-4 TRBV20-1 few TRBD1
TGTGCCAGCAGTTGGGGGACAGGGGGAGGCTATGGCTACACCTTC CASSWGTGGGYGYTF TRBJ1-2 TRBV12-3/TRBV12-4 many TRBD1
TGTGCCAGCAGTTATTTGGACAGGTTTCGAAATGAGCAGTTCTTC CASSYLDRFRNEQFF TRBJ2-1 TRBV6-5 NA TRBD1
TGTGCCAGCAGTTTATTTTCCGGGGCCGGCAACGAGCAGTACTTC CASSLFSGAGNEQYF TRBJ2-7 TRBV12-3/TRBV12-4 few NA
TGTGCCAGCTCACCAAGAGATGGGGGCCAAGAGACCCAGTACTTC CASSPRDGGQETQYF TRBJ2-5 TRBV18 few NA
TGCGCCAGCAGCTTCGTCCCGGTTGGAACTATGAACACTGAAGCTTTCTTT CASSFVPVGTMNTEAFF TRBJ1-1 TRBV4-1 NA NA
TGTGCCAGCAGCCCGACGAGCGGGAGGGGTATCTACAATGAGCAGTTCTTC CASSPTSGRGIYNEQFF TRBJ2-1 TRBV3-1 few TRBD2
TGTGCCAGCAGTCTCCCCTCCGTGTACCAAGAGACCCAGTACTTC CASSLPSVYQETQYF TRBJ2-5 TRBV28 few NA
TGTGCCAGCAGACTCACCGGACTAGCGGCCTCCTACGAGCAGTACTTC CASRLTGLAASYEQYF TRBJ2-7 TRBV27 NA TRBD2
TGCGCCAGCAGCCAAGATGGAGACCTTGCAACTAATGAAAAACTGTTTTTT CASSQDGDLATNEKLFF TRBJ1-4 TRBV4-3 NA NA
TGTGCCAGCAGCGTCGGACAGGGATGGACCTACGAGCAGTACTTC CASSVGQGWTYEQYF TRBJ2-7 TRBV9 NA TRBD1
TGTGCCACCAGCAGACCAGGACCGACAGCCAAAAACATTCAGTACTTC CATSRPGPTAKNIQYF TRBJ2-4 TRBV15 few NA
TGCAGCGATGGGACTTACAATGAGCAGTTCTTC CSDGTYNEQFF TRBJ2-1 TRBV29-1 NA NA
TGTGCCAGCAGCTTAGCAGCAGGGGCGGGAGAGACCCAGTACTTC CASSLAAGAGETQYF TRBJ2-5 TRBV11-2 NA NA
TGTGCCAGCAGCTTGGCCGCCGGGGGCGGAAACATTCAGTACTTC CASSLAAGGGNIQYF TRBJ2-4 TRBV5-6 NA NA
TGTGCCAGCAGCTTAGTCAGGGGCCAGTCTGGCTACACCTTC CASSLVRGQSGYTF TRBJ1-2 TRBV7-2 many NA
TGCAGTGCTAGGCTGACGGTCCGCTACGAGCAGTACTTC CSARLTVRYEQYF TRBJ2-7 TRBV20-1 NA NA
TGTGCCAGCAGTCGGGAGGGCCGTGATACGCAGTATTTT CASSREGRDTQYF TRBJ2-3 TRBV6-2/TRBV6-3 few TRBD2
TGTGCCAGCAGCCCCAGGGACTCAGCAGATACGCAGTATTTT CASSPRDSADTQYF TRBJ2-3 TRBV13 NA NA
TGTGCCAGCAGCCTTTGGGCGGGAGAAGCCGACGAGCAGTACTTC CASSLWAGEADEQYF TRBJ2-7 TRBV7-9 few TRBD2
TGTGCCACCAGCAGAGATCTTAGCCTTACCTACGAGCGGTACTTC CATSRDLSLTYERYF TRBJ2-7 TRBV15 NA NA
TGTGCCAGCAGCCAAGAGGGGACAGGGGACTATGGCTACACCTTC CASSQEGTGDYGYTF TRBJ1-2 TRBV3-1 few TRBD1
TGTGCCAGCAGTTCTCCGACTAGCGGGAGTAGGGATGAGCAGTTCTTC CASSSPTSGSRDEQFF TRBJ2-1 TRBV27 NA TRBD2
TGCGCCAGCAGCCCGGTGGGTGCGGGGAGAGAAGCTTTCTTT CASSPVGAGREAFF TRBJ1-1 TRBV5-1 NA NA
TGTGCCAGCAGCCAAGAGGAGGGTTTAAACGGGGAGCTGTTTTTT CASSQEEGLNGELFF TRBJ2-2 TRBV4-2 NA NA
TGCAGTGCTAGAGGGGACTCTGGGGCCAACGTCCTGACTTTC CSARGDSGANVLTF TRBJ2-6 TRBV20-1 few NA
TGTGCCAGCAGCTCCTCCACGACAGAAGGCTACACCTTC CASSSSTTEGYTF TRBJ1-2 TRBV7-9 few NA
TGCAGCGTTGCCCGGGACAGTCCTTACGAGCAGTACTTC CSVARDSPYEQYF TRBJ2-7 TRBV29-1 few TRBD1
TGTGCCAGCAGCTTAGTCGGGGGAATCGGCGGTAACGAGAAGTACTTC CASSLVGGIGGNEKYF TRBJ2-7 TRBV7-9 NA NA
TGCAGTGCTCACCCCGGGGACCAAGAGACCCAGTACTTC CSAHPGDQETQYF TRBJ2-5 TRBV20-1 NA NA
TGCAGTGCTAGGATCGGGACACTCGAGCAGTACTTC CSARIGTLEQYF TRBJ2-7 TRBV20-1 few NA
TGTGCCAGTCCACCAGAAAACTGTGGCTACACCTTC CASPPENCGYTF TRBJ1-2 TRBV2 NA NA
TGTGCCAGCAGCTTAATCGTTGCCACAGATACGCAGTATTTT CASSLIVATDTQYF TRBJ2-3 TRBV7-2 NA NA
TGTGCCAGCACCCCGCGGGACTTCCAAGAGACCCAGTACTTC CASTPRDFQETQYF TRBJ2-5 TRBV12-3/TRBV12-4 NA NA
TGTGCCAGCAGTTACTCGACTAGCGCAAGCACAGATACGCAGTATTTT CASSYSTSASTDTQYF TRBJ2-3 TRBV6-2/TRBV6-3 once TRBD2